Listed below are T cell receptor beta chains from one sample, sequenced in a study of T cell responses to AZD1222 COVID-19 vaccine. Repertoires were generated with immunoSEQ multiplex PCR, while TCRdb's copy carries only in-frame clones and drops some. The data contain 150,000 to 200,000 clones, more than 85% of them singletons. Here the sequenced sample was peripheral blood, taken 28 days after the second AZD1222 dose. The receptors were sampled from an adult who received the AZD1222 COVID-19 vaccine. The CDR3 runs from the conserved cysteine through the conserved F or W. D genes are given only for firm matches. For some rows the clone size is stated as once, few or many, or as a class when expanded; others skip it.

TRBJ1-5	TRBV21-1	NA	NA	CASLLRGRGGNQPQHF	TGTGCCAGCCTTCTCCGGGGTCGGGGCGGCAATCAGCCCCAGCATTTT
TRBJ2-7	TRBV6-2/TRBV6-3	NA	NA	CASSYSKGTNYEQYF	TGTGCCAGCAGTTACTCAAAGGGAACAAACTACGAGCAGTACTTC
TRBJ1-5	TRBV27	NA	once	CASSNLQGTEPQHF	TGTGCCAGCAGTAACCTACAGGGTACGGAGCCCCAGCATTTT
TRBJ1-1	TRBV29-1	NA	NA	CSVGQTNTEAFF	TGCAGCGTTGGACAGACCAACACTGAAGCTTTCTTT
TRBJ2-5	TRBV7-9	TRBD2	NA	CASSSSSGLETQYF	TGTGCCAGCAGCTCATCTAGCGGATTGGAGACCCAGTACTTC
TRBJ2-5	TRBV9	TRBD2	NA	CASSVSFTSGGAPETQYF	TGTGCCAGCAGCGTTTCCTTCACTAGCGGGGGGGCCCCCGAGACCCAGTACTTC
TRBJ1-5	TRBV2	TRBD1	NA	CASSWDRGYNQPQHF	TGTGCCAGCAGTTGGGACAGGGGGTACAATCAGCCCCAGCATTTT
TRBJ2-7	TRBV11-2	NA	NA	CASSLENSYEQYF	TGTGCCAGCAGCTTAGAAAACAGCTACGAGCAGTACTTC
TRBJ1-5	TRBV6-6	TRBD1	NA	CASRLQGQGDNQPQHF	TGTGCCAGCAGACTCCAAGGACAGGGAGATAATCAGCCCCAGCATTTT
TRBJ2-3	TRBV12-5	NA	NA	CASGLVPRGGTGKVTDTQYF	TGTGCTAGTGGTTTGGTACCGCGGGGGGGGACAGGGAAAGTCACAGATACGCAGTATTTT
TRBJ2-7	TRBV2	NA	NA	CASNGGAVYEQYF	TGTGCCAGCAATGGAGGGGCCGTCTACGAGCAGTACTTC
TRBJ2-2	TRBV6-5	NA	NA	CASSSPRYMNTGELFF	TGTGCCAGCAGTTCCCCCCGATATATGAACACCGGGGAGCTGTTTTTT
TRBJ2-3	TRBV5-4	TRBD2	NA	CASSFLLAGGPDTQYF	TGTGCCAGCAGCTTCCTACTAGCGGGGGGACCAGATACGCAGTATTTT
TRBJ2-5	TRBV29-1	TRBD1	once	CSVWWTGGRQETQYF	TGCAGCGTATGGTGGACAGGGGGTAGGCAAGAGACCCAGTACTTC
TRBJ1-1	TRBV5-4	TRBD1	NA	CASIPRDRGYRRSEAFF	TGTGCCAGCATCCCTCGGGACAGGGGATATAGAAGGTCTGAAGCTTTCTTT
TRBJ1-2	TRBV6-9	TRBD1	NA	CASRQGANYGYTF	TGTGCCAGCAGACAGGGGGCGAACTATGGCTACACCTTC
TRBJ1-5	TRBV7-2	NA	NA	CASSQGGGRRGNQPQHF	TGTGCCAGCAGCCAGGGCGGGGGACGAAGGGGCAATCAGCCCCAGCATTTT
TRBJ2-3	TRBV7-9	NA	NA	CASSPRWADTQYF	TGTGCCAGCAGCCCCCGGTGGGCAGATACGCAGTATTTT
TRBJ1-1	TRBV10-1	NA	NA	CASSPTLNTEAFF	TGCGCCAGCAGCCCGACATTGAACACTGAAGCTTTCTTT
TRBJ2-5	TRBV5-1	NA	NA	CASSLGGPQETQYF	TGCGCCAGCAGCTTAGGCGGACCTCAAGAGACCCAGTACTTC
TRBJ1-5	TRBV27	NA	NA	CASSLRGLGSPEPQHF	TGTGCCAGCAGTTTACGGGGGCTGGGTTCCCCCGAGCCCCAGCATTTT
TRBJ2-7	TRBV12-3/TRBV12-4	NA	NA	CASSLKGGLQQYF	TGTGCCAGCAGTTTGAAAGGGGGTCTTCAGCAGTACTTC
TRBJ1-1	TRBV7-9	NA	NA	CASSLGRVPEAFF	TGTGCCAGCAGCTTAGGTCGGGTCCCTGAAGCTTTCTTT
TRBJ1-2	TRBV5-6	NA	NA	CASSLGWGPGGYTF	TGTGCCAGCAGCTTGGGTTGGGGGCCTGGTGGCTACACCTTC
TRBJ1-5	TRBV7-9	NA	NA	CASSPEGGSNQPQHF	TGTGCCAGCAGCCCCGAGGGGGGTAGCAATCAGCCCCAGCATTTT
TRBJ1-2	TRBV21-1	NA	NA	CASSKVFWNADYGYTF	TGTGCCAGCAGCAAAGTCTTTTGGAATGCGGACTATGGCTACACCTTC
TRBJ2-1	TRBV21-1	NA	NA	CASSKDPSGATYNEQFF	TGTGCCAGCAGCAAAGATCCTAGCGGGGCCACCTACAATGAGCAGTTCTTC
TRBJ2-5	TRBV30	TRBD2	NA	CAWSSSGMEQETQYF	TGTGCCTGGAGTTCCAGCGGGATGGAACAAGAGACCCAGTACTTC
TRBJ2-2	TRBV6-6	NA	NA	CASRQGTGELFF	TGTGCCAGCAGACAGGGCACCGGGGAGCTGTTTTTT
TRBJ1-2	TRBV6-5	NA	NA	CASSTFGTGGYTF	TGTGCCAGCAGTACATTCGGGACCGGGGGCTACACCTTC
TRBJ2-3	TRBV9	TRBD2	once	CASSGAGGRSDTQYF	TGTGCCAGCAGCGGAGCGGGGGGGCGGTCAGATACGCAGTATTTT
TRBJ1-1	TRBV4-1	NA	once	CASSQDRFEAFF	TGCGCCAGCAGCCAAGATCGGTTTGAAGCTTTCTTT
TRBJ1-5	TRBV5-6	TRBD1	NA	CASSSRTGNQPQHF	TGTGCCAGCAGCTCGCGGACAGGGAATCAGCCCCAGCATTTT
TRBJ2-2	TRBV3-1/TRBV3-2	TRBD1	NA	CASSQDIARGLGGELFF	TGTGCCAGCAGCCAAGATATTGCCAGGGGGCTCGGCGGGGAGCTGTTTTTT
TRBJ1-2	TRBV19	NA	NA	CASSTLMPYGYTF	TGTGCCAGTAGTACCTTAATGCCCTATGGCTACACCTTC
TRBJ1-5	TRBV4-1	NA	NA	CASSQGGLGSQPQHF	TGCGCCAGCAGCCAAGGGGGACTGGGAAGCCAGCCCCAGCATTTT
TRBJ1-2	TRBV7-9	NA	NA	CASSSRWEGNGYTF	TGTGCCAGCAGCTCGCGGTGGGAGGGGAATGGCTACACCTTC
TRBJ2-1	TRBV6-5	TRBD2	NA	CASSPGTRYEQFF	TGTGCCAGCAGCCCCGGGACTAGATATGAGCAGTTCTTC
TRBJ2-1	TRBV28	TRBD2	NA	CASRGLAGLYNEQFF	TGTGCCAGCAGGGGACTAGCGGGACTCTACAATGAGCAGTTCTTC
TRBJ2-7	TRBV5-1	NA	NA	CASRSDLPNEQYF	TGCGCCAGCAGAAGTGACCTACCCAACGAGCAGTACTTC
TRBJ1-2	TRBV5-1	NA	NA	CASSSGRLYGYTF	TGCGCCAGCAGCTCGGGACGCCTCTATGGCTACACCTTC
TRBJ2-3	TRBV5-1	TRBD1	NA	CASTQQGATDTQYF	TGCGCCAGCACCCAACAGGGGGCAACAGATACGCAGTATTTT
TRBJ2-1	TRBV30	TRBD2	once	CAWSPGLAENPSQFF	TGTGCCTGGAGCCCCGGACTAGCGGAGAACCCTTCCCAGTTCTTC
TRBJ2-2	TRBV9	NA	once	CASSVGGTGELFF	TGTGCCAGCAGCGTCGGTGGGACCGGGGAGCTGTTTTTT
TRBJ2-3	TRBV7-8	NA	NA	CASSLGIGKLVDTQYF	TGTGCCAGCAGCTTAGGGATAGGAAAGCTTGTGGATACGCAGTATTTT
TRBJ2-7	TRBV11-3	NA	once	CASSLDKASSEQYF	TGTGCCAGCAGCCTCGATAAGGCCTCGAGTGAGCAGTACTTC